The 5 T cell receptor beta chains below were found in one sample sequenced in a study of T cells in tumors after PD-1 blockade. The data were produced by immunoSEQ multiplex PCR, yet TCRdb's version contains in-frame clones alone and is incomplete. The data hold several thousand clones, with 62% observed a single time. Time point reported: second of two post-therapy site-matched biopsies about two months apart. Sequencing was performed on tumor tissue, taken after anti-PD-1 treatment. The origin of the receptors is a human donor with basal cell carcinoma.

This clone has just one count. V gene TRBV6-5 combines with J gene TRBJ2-1, with 11 bases identical to TRBD1. Germline V lookup: CDR1 MNHEY, CDR2 SVGAGI. Trimming removed 6 bases from V and 6 bases from J; junction bases left unmatched: 7. The CDR3 has 15 amino acids. For the CDR3, the DNA is TGTGCCAGCAGCTCCTCCGGGACAGGGGGCAATGAGCAGTTCTTC. Encoded protein: CASSSSGTGGNEQFF.

This clone was counted only a few times. The V gene is TRBV15, the J gene TRBJ1-1; D call uncertain. The ends were cut back, 0 bases at V and 2 bases at J, with 10 bases in the middle. CDR1 is LNHNV and CDR2 is YYDKDF in the germline V gene (reference sequence). CDR3 size: 15 residues. CDR3 sequence: CATSRDDNRNTEAFF. CDR3 DNA sequence: TGTGCCACCAGCAGAGATGATAACAGAAACACTGAAGCTTTCTTT. The entire variable domain, with the rest obtained from reference TRBV15 and TRBJ1-1, is as follows: DAMVIQNPRYQVTQFGKPVTLSCSQTLNHNVMYWYQQKSSQAPKLLFHYYDKDFNNEADTPDNFQSRRPNTSFCFLDIRSPGLGDTAMYLCATSRDDNRNTEAFFGQGTRLTVV.

This rearrangement joins TRBV6-5 to TRBJ2-2, with unresolved D. V was trimmed by 5 bases and J by 2 bases, leaving 6 bases between them. The length of the CDR3 is 13 residues. From germline, CDR1 is MNHEY and CDR2 SVGAGI. The DNA for the CDR3 is TGTGCCAGCAGTCAGTATAACACCGGGGAGCTGTTTTTT. Translation: CASSQYNTGELFF.

This clone is medium-sized (0.01 to 0.1%) within its sample. The chain recombines TRBV5-4 with TRBJ2-7; D tentatively reads TRBD1 or TRBD2 (5 bases each). The germline V gene encodes CDR1 SGHNT and CDR2 YYREEE (reference sequence). The CDR3 spans 13 residues. V was clipped by 0 bases and J by 7 bases, with 11 bases between them. CDR3 sequence (DNA): TGTGCCAGCAGCTTGGGGTGGGGCGGGGAGCAGTACTTC. It specifies CASSLGWGGEQYF.

This chain joins TRBV18 and TRBJ2-1; D perhaps matches TRBD2 (6 bases). CDR1 and CDR2 (germline): KGHSH, LQKENI. V lost 4 bases, J lost 0 bases, and 10 bases lay in between. CDR3 size: 15 residues. In DNA form, the CDR3 reads TGTGCCAGCTCACTATCGACTAGCTCCTACAATGAGCAGTTCTTC. It yields the protein CASSLSTSSYNEQFF.